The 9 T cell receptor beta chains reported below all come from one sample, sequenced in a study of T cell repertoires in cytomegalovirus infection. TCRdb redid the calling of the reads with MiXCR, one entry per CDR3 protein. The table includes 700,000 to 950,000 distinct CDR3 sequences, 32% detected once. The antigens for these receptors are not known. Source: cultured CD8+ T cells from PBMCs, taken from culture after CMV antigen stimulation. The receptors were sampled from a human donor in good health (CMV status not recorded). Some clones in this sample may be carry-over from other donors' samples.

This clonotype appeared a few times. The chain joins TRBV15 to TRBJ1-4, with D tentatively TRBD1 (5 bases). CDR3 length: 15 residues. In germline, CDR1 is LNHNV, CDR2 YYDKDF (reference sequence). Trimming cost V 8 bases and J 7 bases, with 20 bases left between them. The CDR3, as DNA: TGTGCCACCTTCGGGCCCCGGGGCCAGGGTGAAAAACTGTTTTTT. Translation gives CATFGPRGQGEKLFF.

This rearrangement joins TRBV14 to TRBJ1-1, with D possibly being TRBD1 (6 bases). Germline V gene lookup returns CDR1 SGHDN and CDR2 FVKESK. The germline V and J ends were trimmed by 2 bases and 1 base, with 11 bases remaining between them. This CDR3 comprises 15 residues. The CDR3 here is CASSQRQEWNTEAFF. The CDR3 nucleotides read TGTGCCAGCAGCCAACGACAGGAGTGGAACACTGAAGCTTTCTTT. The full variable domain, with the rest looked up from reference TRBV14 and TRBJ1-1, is EAGVTQFPSHSVIEKGQTVTLRCDPISGHDNLYWYRRVMGKEIKFLLHFVKESKQDESGMPNNRFLAERTGGTYSTLKVQPAELEDSGVYFCASSQRQEWNTEAFFGQGTRLTVV.

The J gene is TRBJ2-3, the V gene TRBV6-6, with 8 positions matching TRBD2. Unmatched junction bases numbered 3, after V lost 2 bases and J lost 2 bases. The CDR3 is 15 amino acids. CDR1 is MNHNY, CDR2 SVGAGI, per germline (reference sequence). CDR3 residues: CASSYGSGDTDTQYF. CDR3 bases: TGTGCCAGCAGTTACGGTAGCGGGGACACAGATACGCAGTATTTT.

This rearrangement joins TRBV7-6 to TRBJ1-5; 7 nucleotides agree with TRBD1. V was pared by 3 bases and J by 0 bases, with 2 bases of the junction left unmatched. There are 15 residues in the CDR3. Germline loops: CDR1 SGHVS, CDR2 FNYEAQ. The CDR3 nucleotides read TGTGCCAGCAGCTTTGACAGGGATAGCAATCAGCCCCAGCATTTT. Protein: CASSFDRDSNQPQHF. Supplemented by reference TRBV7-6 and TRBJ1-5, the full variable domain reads GAGVSQSPRYKVTKRGQDVALRCDPISGHVSLYWYRQALGQGPEFLTYFNYEAQQDKSGLPNDRFSAERPEGSISTLTIQRTEQRDSAMYRCASSFDRDSNQPQHFGDGTRLSIL.

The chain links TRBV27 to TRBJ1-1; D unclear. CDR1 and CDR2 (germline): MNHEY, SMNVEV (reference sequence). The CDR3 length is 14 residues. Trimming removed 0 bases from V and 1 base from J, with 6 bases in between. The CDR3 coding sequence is TGTGCCAGCAGTTTATCCAACTCGAACACTGAAGCTTTCTTT. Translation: CASSLSNSNTEAFF.

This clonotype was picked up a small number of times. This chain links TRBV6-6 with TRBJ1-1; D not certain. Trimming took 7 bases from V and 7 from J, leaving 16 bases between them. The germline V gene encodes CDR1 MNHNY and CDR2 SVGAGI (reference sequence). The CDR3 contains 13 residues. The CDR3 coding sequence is TGTGCCAGCACCCTCGGGGATGACAATGAAGCTTTCTTT. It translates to CASTLGDDNEAFF.

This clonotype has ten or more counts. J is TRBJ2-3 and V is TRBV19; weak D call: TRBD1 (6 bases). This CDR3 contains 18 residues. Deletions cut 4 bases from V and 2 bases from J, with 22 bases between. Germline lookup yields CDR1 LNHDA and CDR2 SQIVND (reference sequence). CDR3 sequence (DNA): TGTGCCAGTAGTAATACCTCGTTCGACAGGTTGATCACAGATACGCAGTATTTT. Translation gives CASSNTSFDRLITDTQYF.

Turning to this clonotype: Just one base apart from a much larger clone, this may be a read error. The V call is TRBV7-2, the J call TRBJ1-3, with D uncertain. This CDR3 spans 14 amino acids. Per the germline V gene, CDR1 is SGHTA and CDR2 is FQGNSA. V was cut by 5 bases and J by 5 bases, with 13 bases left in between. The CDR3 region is CASSGPRARNTIYF. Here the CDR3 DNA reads TGTGCCAGCAGCGGGCCAAGGGCTAGAAACACCATATATTTT. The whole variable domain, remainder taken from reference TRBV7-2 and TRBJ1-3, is GAGVSQSPSNKVTEKGKDVELRCDPISGHTALYWYRQSLGQGLEFLIYFQGNSAPDKSGLPSDRFSAERTGGSVSTLTIQRTQQEDSAVYLCASSGPRARNTIYFGEGSWLTVV.

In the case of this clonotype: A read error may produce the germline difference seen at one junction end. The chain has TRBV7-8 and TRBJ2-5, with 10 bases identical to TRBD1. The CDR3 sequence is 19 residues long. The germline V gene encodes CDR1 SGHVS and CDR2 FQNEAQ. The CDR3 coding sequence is TGTGTCAGCAGCTTAGGAGGGGGACAGGGGTTAGCGAAGGGAGAGACCCAGTACTTC. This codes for CVSSLGGGQGLAKGETQYF. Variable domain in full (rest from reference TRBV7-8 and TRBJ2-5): GAGVSQSPRYKVAKRGQDVALRCDPISGHVSLFWYQQALGQGPEFLTYFQNEAQLDKSGLPSDRFFAERPEGSVSTLKIQRTQQEDSAVYLCVSSLGGGQGLAKGETQYFGPGTRLLVL.